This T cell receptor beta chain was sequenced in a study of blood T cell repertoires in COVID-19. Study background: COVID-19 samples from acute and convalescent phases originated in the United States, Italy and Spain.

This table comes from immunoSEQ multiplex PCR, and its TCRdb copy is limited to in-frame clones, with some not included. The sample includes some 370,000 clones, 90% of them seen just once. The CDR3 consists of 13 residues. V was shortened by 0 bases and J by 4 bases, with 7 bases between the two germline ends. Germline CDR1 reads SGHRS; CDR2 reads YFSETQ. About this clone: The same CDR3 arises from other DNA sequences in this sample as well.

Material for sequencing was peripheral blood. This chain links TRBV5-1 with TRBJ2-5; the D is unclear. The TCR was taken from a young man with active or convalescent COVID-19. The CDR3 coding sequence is TGCGCCAGCAGCTTGGCGTCGGGAGAGACCCAGTACTTC. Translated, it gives CASSLASGETQYF.